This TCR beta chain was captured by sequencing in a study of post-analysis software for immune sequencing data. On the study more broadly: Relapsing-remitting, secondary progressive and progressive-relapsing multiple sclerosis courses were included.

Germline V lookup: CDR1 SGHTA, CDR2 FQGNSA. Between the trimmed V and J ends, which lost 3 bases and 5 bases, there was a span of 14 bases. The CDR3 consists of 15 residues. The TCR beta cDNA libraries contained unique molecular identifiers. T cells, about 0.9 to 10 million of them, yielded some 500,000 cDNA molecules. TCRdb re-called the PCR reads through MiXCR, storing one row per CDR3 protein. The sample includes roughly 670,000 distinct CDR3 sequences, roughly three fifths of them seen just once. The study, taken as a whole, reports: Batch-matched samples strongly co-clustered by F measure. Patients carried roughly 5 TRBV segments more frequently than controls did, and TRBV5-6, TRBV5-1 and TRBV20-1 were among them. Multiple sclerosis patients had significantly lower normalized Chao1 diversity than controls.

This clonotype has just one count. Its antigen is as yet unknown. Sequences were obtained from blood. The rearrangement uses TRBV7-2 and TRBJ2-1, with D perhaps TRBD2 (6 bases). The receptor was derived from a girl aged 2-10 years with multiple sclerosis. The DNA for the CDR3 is TGTGCCAGCAGCTTTTTCACGGGGACTGACAATGAGCAGTTCTTC. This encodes CASSFFTGTDNEQFF. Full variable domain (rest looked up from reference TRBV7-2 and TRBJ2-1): GAGVSQSPSNKVTEKGKDVELRCDPISGHTALYWYRQSLGQGLEFLIYFQGNSAPDKSGLPSDRFSAERTGGSVSTLTIQRTQQEDSAVYLCASSFFTGTDNEQFFGPGTRLTVL.